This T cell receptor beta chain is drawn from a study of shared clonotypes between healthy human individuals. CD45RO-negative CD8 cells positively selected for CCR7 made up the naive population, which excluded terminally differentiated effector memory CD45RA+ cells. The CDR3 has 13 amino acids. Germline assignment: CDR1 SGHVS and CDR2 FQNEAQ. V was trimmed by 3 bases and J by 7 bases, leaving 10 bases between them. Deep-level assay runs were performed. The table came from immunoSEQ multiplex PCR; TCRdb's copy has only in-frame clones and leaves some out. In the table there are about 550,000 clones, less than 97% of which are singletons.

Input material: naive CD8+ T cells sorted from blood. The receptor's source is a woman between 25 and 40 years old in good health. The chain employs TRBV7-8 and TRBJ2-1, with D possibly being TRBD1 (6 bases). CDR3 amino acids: CASSFRRGNEQFF. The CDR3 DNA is TGTGCCAGCAGCTTCCGTAGGGGGAATGAGCAGTTCTTC.